Ten or more counts support the clone carrying this T cell receptor beta chain. Its matching antigen is unknown. This sample is drawn from a study of HIV-infected patients and healthy controls. Findings and caveats of the study: Significantly higher mean Gini indices appeared in HIV-infected repertoires, possibly reflecting oligoclonality.

The V segment lost 2 bases and the J segment 5 bases; nucleotides outside the gene matches: 16. Germline CDR1 is MNHNY and CDR2 is SVGAGI (reference sequence). This CDR3 is 18 amino acids long. All unsorted peripheral T cells were captured because whole blood was used without fractionation. cDNA was made from about 480 ng RNA using alpha and beta constant primers. Using multiplexing indices, alpha and beta chain libraries were generated apart by chain-specific third strand synthesis. MiXCR was run by TCRdb on the 5' RACE reads, yielding one entry per CDR3 protein. The table shows some 9,000 distinct CDR3 sequences, with around 8.2% occurring only once.

The chain combines TRBV6-6 with TRBJ2-5; 8 bases align to TRBD2. This specimen consisted of blood, obtained before antiretroviral therapy. This TCR derives from an adult with HIV infection. The donor label of this sample is uncertain. This CDR3 reads CASSYEGSGAGEAETQYF. CDR3 nucleotides: TGTGCCAGCAGTTACGAGGGGTCTGGAGCGGGAGAAGCGGAGACCCAGTACTTC.